Shown below are 28 T cell receptor beta chains from a single sample sequenced in a study of Graves' ophthalmopathy and Graves' hyperthyroidism. The authors amplified TCR beta CDR3 regions from RNA transcripts. First-round RT-PCR with HTBI primers preceded a second-round multiplex PCR. TCRdb re-called the multiplex PCR reads through MiXCR, storing one row per CDR3 protein. Among 35,000 to 50,000 distinct CDR3 sequences listed, about half were seen once. What was sequenced was peripheral blood. Receptors were obtained from an adult woman with stable Graves' hyperthyroidism.

This clonotype was counted ten times or more. The chain links TRBV28 to TRBJ2-7, with D unresolved. The CDR3 has 10 residues. Between the trimmed V and J ends, which lost 5 bases and 4 bases, there was a span of 3 bases. Germline V gives CDR1 MDHEN, CDR2 SYDVKM. The CDR3 reads CASSGYEQYF. The DNA for the CDR3 is TGTGCCAGCAGTGGATACGAGCAGTACTTC.

The chain is built from TRBV29-1 and TRBJ2-5, with TRBD2 as a possible D gene (6 bases). This CDR3 region has 13 residues. V was pared by 5 bases and J by 4 bases, with 14 bases between. CDR1 is SQVTM and CDR2 is ANQGSEA in the germline V gene. CDR3 loop: CSVRRDWGETQYF. The CDR3, as DNA: TGCAGCGTTCGCCGGGACTGGGGAGAGACCCAGTACTTC.

Only one count was recorded for this clonotype. The chain is built from TRBV5-1 and TRBJ2-5, with 14 bases aligning to TRBD2. The CDR3 is 18 amino acids. Germline V gene lookup returns CDR1 SGHRS and CDR2 YFSETQ. V gave up 4 bases and J gave up 1 base; unmatched junction bases: 9. This chain's CDR3 is CASSGIGTSGRPQETQYF. The CDR3 DNA is TGCGCCAGCAGCGGAATCGGGACTAGCGGGAGACCCCAAGAGACCCAGTACTTC.

This clonotype was picked up many times. The rearrangement links TRBV4-2 to TRBJ1-1; maybe TRBD1 (5 bases). The CDR3 extends over 15 amino acids. The V gene's germline CDR1 is LGHNA and CDR2 YNFKEQ. The V and J ends lost 4 bases and 0 bases respectively, with 12 bases between them. The CDR3 loop reads CASSLTRQMNTEAFF. The CDR3 coding sequence is TGTGCCAGCAGCCTCACAAGACAGATGAACACTGAAGCTTTCTTT.

This clonotype was recorded many times. The chain couples TRBV3-1 to TRBJ2-2; 9 nucleotides line up with TRBD2. V trimming: 2 bases; J trimming: 4 bases; junction bases outside the gene matches: 8. Per germline, CDR1 LGHDT and CDR2 YNNKEL (reference sequence). This CDR3 is built from 17 residues. The CDR3 DNA reads TGTGCCAGCAGCCAAATCTCTAGCGGGATGTTCACCGGGGAGCTGTTTTTT. The encoded protein is CASSQISSGMFTGELFF.

Remarks on this clonotype: The CDR3 does not end in the conserved phenylalanine or tryptophan, so this is likely a read error. The chain joins TRBV6-2 or TRBV6-3 to TRBJ1-2, with D possibly matching TRBD1 (6 bases). Trimming shortened V by 5 bases and J by 7 bases, and 17 bases separated the two germline ends. The CDR3 sequence is 14 residues long. The germline V gene has CDR1 MNHEY and CDR2 SVGEGT. CDR3 bases: TGTGCCAGCAGTCCCGTAGACAGGATCAGTGGCTACACCCTC. Its protein product is CASSPVDRISGYTL.

The rearrangement joins TRBV20-1 to TRBJ2-7; 9 positions match TRBD1. The germline V gene has CDR1 DFQATT and CDR2 SNEGSKA (reference sequence). The CDR3 is 14 residues long. Trimming at V came to 5 bases and at J to 3 bases, leaving 8 bases not matched to a gene. CDR3 nucleotide sequence: TGCAGTGCTGATCCGGGACAGGGTAACTACGAGCAGTACTTC. It encodes CSADPGQGNYEQYF.

This clonotype was found many times. This rearrangement joins TRBV3-1 to TRBJ1-3; no reliable D call. V shed 1 base and J shed 0 bases, with 10 bases lying between them. The CDR3 length is 16 residues. Germline V lookup: CDR1 LGHDT, CDR2 YNNKEL (reference sequence). The CDR3 sequence is CASSQGPQYSGNTIYF. CDR3 nucleotides: TGTGCCAGCAGCCAAGGCCCACAGTACTCTGGAAACACCATATATTTT.

The chain has TRBV2 and TRBJ2-5; TRBD1 matches at 9 bases. Germline CDR1 and CDR2: SNHLY and FYNNEI. The CDR3 contains 16 residues. J was trimmed by 1 base and V by 5 bases; bases with no gene match: 8. The CDR3 DNA follows: TGTGCCAGCAGTTTCTGGGGGACAGGGAGCCAAGAGACCCAGTACTTC. It translates to CASSFWGTGSQETQYF. The variable domain in full, with the rest retrieved from reference TRBV2 and TRBJ2-5, is EPEVTQTPSHQVTQMGQEVILRCVPISNHLYFYWYRQILGQKVEFLVSFYNNEISEKSEIFDDQFSVERPDGSNFTLKIRSTKLEDSAMYFCASSFWGTGSQETQYFGPGTRLLVL.

The chain uses TRBV24-1 and TRBJ2-7; 11 bases agree with TRBD1. J was trimmed by 6 bases and V by 8 bases; bases with no gene match: 2. Germline V gene lookup returns CDR1 KGHDR and CDR2 SFDVKD. The CDR3 covers 12 residues. The CDR3 coding sequence is TGTGCCACCAACGGGACAGGGGGCGAGCAGTACTTC. Translated: CATNGTGGEQYF.

The chain links TRBV9 to TRBJ2-2, with TRBD1 identical over 9 bases. This CDR3 contains 15 residues. The V and J ends lost 2 bases and 3 bases, in that order; junction bases with no gene match: 2. Germline CDR1 SGDLS, CDR2 YYNGEE. The CDR3 here is CASSVGQGDTGELFF. DNA of the CDR3: TGTGCCAGCAGCGTGGGACAGGGTGACACCGGGGAGCTGTTTTTT.

The chain has TRBV20-1 and TRBJ1-3; D remains ambiguous. Trimming took off 1 base at V and 7 bases at J, with 5 bases between the two ends. This CDR3 spans 11 amino acids. CDR1 DFQATT and CDR2 SNEGSKA come from the germline V gene (reference sequence). The CDR3 DNA reads as TGCAGTGCTAGAGGGCGTAACACCATATATTTT. Translation: CSARGRNTIYF.

This clonotype has a count of ten or more. The CDR3 sequence: CASSRETGDNQPQHF. CDR3 nucleotides: TGTGCCAGCAGCCGGGAGACAGGGGATAATCAGCCCCAGCATTTT. The rearrangement links TRBV4-2 to TRBJ1-5; 8 positions match TRBD1. This CDR3 spans 15 amino acids. CDR1 LGHNA and CDR2 YNFKEQ come from the germline V gene. V shed 4 bases, J shed 4 bases, and the junction held 6 bases outside the gene matches.

This clonotype was counted ten times or more. The rearrangement links TRBV5-1 to TRBJ1-1, with D perhaps TRBD1 (5 bases). CDR3 length equals 15 residues. Germline values: CDR1 SGHRS, CDR2 YFSETQ. Trimming stripped 0 bases from V and 1 base from J, with 10 bases between. The CDR3 loop is CASSLGGGRNTEAFF. CDR3 DNA sequence: TGCGCCAGCAGCTTGGGGGGGGGACGGAACACTGAAGCTTTCTTT.

This clonotype has ten or more counts. This sequence joins TRBV29-1 and TRBJ1-1; 7 bases fit TRBD1. Germline V lookup: CDR1 SQVTM, CDR2 ANQGSEA. V was pared by 7 bases and J by 4 bases, with 6 bases of the junction left unmatched. This CDR3 is built from 12 residues. Here the CDR3 DNA reads TGCAGCGACGGGGGACAGCCCACTGAAGCTTTCTTT. Amino acids: CSDGGQPTEAFF.

Many counts were recorded for this clonotype. The chain's CDR3 is CASTPGGGFNTEAFF. The CDR3 DNA follows: TGTGCCAGCACCCCCGGGGGGGGCTTCAACACTGAAGCTTTCTTT. V usage is TRBV7-2 and J usage is TRBJ1-1; possible D gene TRBD1, 6 bases. V lost 7 bases to trimming and J lost 2 bases, with 17 bases between them. Looked up from germline, CDR1 is SGHTA and CDR2 is FQGNSA. The CDR3 is 15 amino acids.

This clonotype has just a few counts. Relative to the germline gene, one junction end is altered; a read error may explain this. The gene calls are TRBV15 and TRBJ2-5; D gene unclear. The V gene's germline CDR1 is LNHNV and CDR2 YYDKDF (reference sequence). The CDR3 spans 13 residues. This CDR3 is CATSRLSQGTQYF. For the CDR3, the DNA is TGTGCCACCAGCAGACTCTCCCAAGGGACCCAGTACTTC.

J is TRBJ1-5 and V is TRBV7-9, with TRBD1 identical over 7 bases. This CDR3 is 15 amino acids long. Per the germline V gene, CDR1 is SEHNR and CDR2 is FQNEAQ (reference sequence). V was pared by 0 bases and J by 7 bases, with 6 bases of the junction left unmatched. This CDR3 is CASSLATGIGQPQHF. The CDR3 nucleotides read TGTGCCAGCAGCTTAGCGACAGGGATAGGGCAGCCCCAGCATTTT.

On this clonotype: One end of the junction varies from germline; a read error may be responsible. The chain has TRBV28 and TRBJ1-4; D is perhaps TRBD1 (6 bases). Germline values: CDR1 MDHEN, CDR2 SYDVKM. This CDR3 is built from 18 residues. As DNA, the CDR3 is TGTGCTAGCAGTTTATCCCCGGACAGTGCTGCAACTGATGAAAAACTGTTTTTT. This translates into CASSLSPDSAATDEKLFF.

This clonotype was detected ten times or more. The gene calls are TRBV4-1 and TRBJ1-2; D unresolved. The germline CDR1 and CDR2 sequences are MGHRA and YSYEKL. Trimming cost V 1 base and J 1 base, with 16 bases left between them. The CDR3 runs 17 residues. CDR3 sequence reads: CASSQGPLGGNNYGYTF. The CDR3 nucleotides are TGCGCCAGCAGCCAAGGCCCGCTGGGAGGTAATAACTATGGCTACACCTTC.

This clonotype was counted ten times or more. The gene calls are TRBV5-4 and TRBJ2-3; D remains ambiguous. V was trimmed by 1 base and J by 1 base, leaving 13 bases between them. This CDR3 is built from 16 residues. Germline lookup yields CDR1 SGHNT and CDR2 YYREEE (reference sequence). CDR3 DNA sequence: TGTGCCAGCAGCTTGTCCAGCCCGGGCGGCACAGATACGCAGTATTTT. This gives the protein CASSLSSPGGTDTQYF.

The chain joins TRBV5-1 to TRBJ2-2; D is unresolved. V was shortened by 5 bases and J by 0 bases, with 8 bases between the two germline ends. Germline-derived CDR1 and CDR2 are SGHRS and YFSETQ. CDR3 length: 14 residues. The CDR3: CASSVSPNTGELFF. In DNA, the CDR3 is TGCGCCAGCAGTGTGAGCCCGAACACCGGGGAGCTGTTTTTT.

V gene TRBV29-1 combines with J gene TRBJ1-1, with D perhaps matching TRBD1 (5 bases). The germline CDR1 and CDR2 sequences are SQVTM and ANQGSEA. V lost 8 bases and J lost 4, with 17 bases in between. The CDR3 is 13 residues long. In DNA, the CDR3 is TGCAGCTTAGCGCGGGGGTGGGGCACTGAAGCTTTCTTT. It translates to CSLARGWGTEAFF. Supplemented by reference TRBV29-1 and TRBJ1-1, the full variable domain reads SAVISQKPSRDICQRGTSLTIQCQVDSQVTMMFWYRQQPGQSLTLIATANQGSEATYESGFVIDKFPISRPNLTFSTLTVSNMSPEDSSIYLCSLARGWGTEAFFGQGTRLTVV.

This clonotype was seen at least ten times. This chain connects TRBV5-1 to TRBJ2-7; tentative D call: TRBD2 (6 bases). The CDR3 sequence is 14 residues long. CDR1 is SGHRS and CDR2 is YFSETQ in the germline V gene. V was shortened by 1 base and J by 3 bases, with 11 bases between the two germline ends. CDR3 sequence reads: CASSLLRGYYEQYF. The CDR3 DNA reads TGCGCCAGCAGCTTGCTACGGGGGTACTACGAGCAGTACTTC.

This clonotype has ten or more counts. The rearrangement links TRBV2 to TRBJ2-7; D remains ambiguous. The V gene lost 5 bases and the J gene lost 1 base, with 6 bases spanning the gap. This CDR3 has 12 amino acids. Germline V gives CDR1 SNHLY, CDR2 FYNNEI. The CDR3 is CASSTSSYEQYF. The CDR3, as DNA: TGTGCCAGCAGTACGTCTTCCTACGAGCAGTACTTC.

This clonotype is medium-sized within its sample. The chain couples TRBV29-1 to TRBJ2-7; 11 bases match TRBD1. V gave up 1 base and J gave up 2 bases; unmatched junction bases: 1. Germline loops: CDR1 SQVTM, CDR2 ANQGSEA. The length of the CDR3 is 14 residues. CDR3 DNA sequence: TGCAGCGTTGAAGGGACAGGGGGCACCTACGAGCAGTACTTC. Protein: CSVEGTGGTYEQYF.

The chain uses TRBV20-1 and TRBJ1-3; 8 bases are shared with TRBD1. The ends lost 3 bases at V and 12 bases at J; junction bases unmatched: 22. Germline assignment: CDR1 DFQATT and CDR2 SNEGSKA (reference sequence). CDR3 length equals 17 residues. The CDR3 region is CSASRTGLDFPGNVIYF. CDR3 nucleotide sequence: TGCAGTGCTAGCCGGACAGGGCTCGACTTCCCTGGAAACGTCATATATTTT.

This clonotype counts as medium-sized. The J gene is TRBJ2-7, the V gene TRBV7-6; tentative D call: TRBD2 (7 bases). Germline-derived CDR1 and CDR2 are SGHVS and FNYEAQ. V shed 0 bases and J shed 6 bases, with 12 bases lying between them. There are 14 residues in the CDR3. The CDR3 nucleotides are TGTGCCAGCAGCTTAGCCGAGGGGGGGACCGAGCAGTACTTC. It codes for CASSLAEGGTEQYF.